One and the same sample provided the 9 T cell receptor beta chains below, sequenced in a study of blood T cell repertoires in COVID-19. Repertoires were generated with immunoSEQ multiplex PCR, while TCRdb's copy carries only in-frame clones and drops some. The table shows a few hundred thousand clones, with around 92% occurring only once. Input material: PBMCs or T cells enriched from blood (not recorded which). The origin of the receptors is a woman in her 30s who had recovered from COVID-19.

V usage is TRBV18 and J usage is TRBJ2-2; 7 bases agree with TRBD1. CDR3 length: 14 amino acids. The V gene's germline CDR1 is KGHSH and CDR2 LQKENI. The J segment lost 9 bases and the V segment lost 5 bases, leaving 9 bases of the junction unmatched. CDR3 nucleotides: TGTGCCAGCTCAAAACCGGGACAGCCTAGGGAGCTGTTTTTT. Its protein product is CASSKPGQPRELFF. The variable domain in full, completed from reference TRBV18 and TRBJ2-2, reads NAGVMQNPRHLVRRRGQEARLRCSPMKGHSHVYWYRQLPEEGLKFMVYLQKENIIDESGMPKERFSAEFPKEGPSILRIQQVVRGDSAAYFCASSKPGQPRELFFGEGSRLTVL.

The gene calls are TRBV5-1 and TRBJ2-2; D is undetermined. The CDR3 totals 14 residues. Per germline, CDR1 SGHRS and CDR2 YFSETQ. The V end lost 9 bases, the J end lost 1 base, and 13 bases lay between the germline ends. The CDR3 protein is CAISVPGNTGELFF. Here the CDR3 DNA reads TGCGCCATATCTGTCCCCGGGAACACCGGGGAGCTGTTTTTT.

This chain joins TRBV2 and TRBJ2-2; 8 bases fit TRBD1. Germline CDR1 SNHLY, CDR2 FYNNEI. CDR3 size: 16 residues. Unmatched junction bases numbered 5, after V lost 4 bases and J lost 1 base. The CDR3 DNA reads TGTGCCAGCAGTGGACAGGGGAGTGGGAACACCGGGGAGCTGTTTTTT. Translating gives CASSGQGSGNTGELFF.

The rearrangement joins TRBV27 to TRBJ1-1; D is perhaps TRBD1 (6 bases). The V and J ends lost 6 bases and 1 base respectively, with 18 bases between them. Germline V gene sequence: CDR1 MNHEY, CDR2 SMNVEV (reference sequence). This CDR3 contains 16 residues. The CDR3 loop reads CASSPYLGAQNTEAFF. CDR3 bases: TGTGCCAGCAGCCCCTATCTGGGGGCGCAGAACACTGAAGCTTTCTTT.

This clone was counted a single time. The V gene is TRBV19, the J gene TRBJ1-3; D gene uncertain. This CDR3 has 11 amino acids. The V end lost 10 bases, the J end lost 1 base, and 5 bases lay between the germline ends. Germline V CDR1 and CDR2: LNHDA, SQIVND (reference sequence). CDR3 region: CATSSGNTIYF. As DNA, the CDR3 is TGTGCCACCTCGTCTGGAAACACCATATATTTT.

The chain links TRBV9 to TRBJ1-2, with D possibly TRBD1 on 6 matching bases. Germline assignment: CDR1 SGDLS and CDR2 YYNGEE. The ends were cut back, 4 bases at V and 1 base at J, with 20 bases in the middle. The CDR3 loop spans 17 amino acids. CDR3 nucleotide sequence: TGTGCCAGCAGCCATCATAGAACCGCGGACAGTAACTATGGCTACACCTTC. This sequence encodes CASSHHRTADSNYGYTF.

V gene TRBV4-2 combines with J gene TRBJ1-2, with D maybe TRBD1 (5 bases). CDR3 size: 17 residues. Germline assignment: CDR1 LGHNA and CDR2 YNFKEQ. With 0 bases removed from V and 5 bases from J, the gap between germline ends came to 19 bases. The DNA for the CDR3 is TGTGCCAGCAGCCAAGATTTCGGGGGAATTGGTGGTTATGGCTACACCTTC. Translating it yields CASSQDFGGIGGYGYTF.

This chain connects TRBV12-5 to TRBJ1-5; D remains ambiguous. The ends were cut back, 2 bases at V and 9 bases at J, with 20 bases in the middle. The CDR3 runs 16 residues. Looked up from germline, CDR1 is LGHNT and CDR2 is FRNRAP. DNA for the CDR3: TGTGCTAGTGGTTTGACTCTAAGTTGGGAGTCCGGGCCCCAGCATTTT. This encodes CASGLTLSWESGPQHF.

The V gene is TRBV19, the J gene TRBJ1-5, with 8 bases aligning to TRBD1. Trimming removed 6 bases from V and 6 bases from J; junction bases left unmatched: 10. Germline V gives CDR1 LNHDA, CDR2 SQIVND (reference sequence). This CDR3 is 15 amino acids long. CDR3 nucleotides: TGTGCCAGTAGCCCCGGAGGACAGGGTCGTCAGCCCCAGCATTTT. Protein product: CASSPGGQGRQPQHF.